This T cell receptor beta chain derives from a study of sequential checkpoint blockade in melanoma. Treatment: randomized to nivolumab then ipilimumab (arm A) or the reverse (arm B). Germline CDR1 is SGHDN and CDR2 is FVKESK. The CDR3 has 16 residues. Trimming removed 1 base at V and 4 bases at J, with 15 bases between. Using immunoSEQ multiplex PCR, the repertoire was profiled, and TCRdb retains in-frame clones only, with some absent. This sample has about 14,000 clones, with 82% found just once. The sequence was collected from a human donor with melanoma. This rearrangement joins TRBV14 to TRBJ2-3; possibly TRBD1 for D (5 bases). The sequences come from CD8+ T cells sorted from blood (inferred from file names), collected from a patient given nivolumab and ipilimumab in sequence. CDR3 sequence reads: CASSQAGQRRADTQYF. CDR3 nucleotides: TGTGCCAGCAGCCAAGCTGGACAAAGGAGAGCAGATACGCAGTATTTT. The full variable domain, its missing parts supplied by reference TRBV14 and TRBJ2-3, is EAGVTQFPSHSVIEKGQTVTLRCDPISGHDNLYWYRRVMGKEIKFLLHFVKESKQDESGMPNNRFLAERTGGTYSTLKVQPAELEDSGVYFCASSQAGQRRADTQYFGPGTRLTVL.